What follows is one TCR beta chain and its context. Germline CDR1 and CDR2: MDHEN and SYDVKM. After removal of 3 bases from V and 10 bases from J, the junction contained 12 bases not matched to a gene. The CDR3 loop spans 15 amino acids. Generated by immunoSEQ multiplex PCR, the TCRdb table keeps only in-frame clones and is missing some. Of 43,000 or so clones in the sample, around nine tenths are singletons; the top ten hold approximately 0.88%. This sample was taken from a study of ipilimumab plus nivolumab after autologous stem cell transplantation. Study-level background: The myeloma group: high-risk transplant-naive, or relapse within 3 years after first autologous transplant.

Patients got 3 mg/kg IV nivolumab weeks 1, 4, 7, 10, then biweekly through week 26. The source was PBMCs, collected in a trial of ipilimumab plus nivolumab as post-transplant consolidation. This TCR derives from a male donor with multiple myeloma. The genes are TRBV28 and TRBJ2-1, with TRBD2 matching 7 bases. This CDR3 is CASSFPSGGVREQFF. In nucleotides, the CDR3 is TGTGCCAGCAGTTTTCCTAGCGGTGGAGTTAGGGAGCAGTTCTTC. Using reference TRBV28 and TRBJ2-1 for the parts outside the CDR3, the full variable domain is DVKVTQSSRYLVKRTGEKVFLECVQDMDHENMFWYRQDPGLGLRLIYFSYDVKMKEKGDIPEGYSVSREKKERFSLILESASTNQTSMYLCASSFPSGGVREQFFGPGTRLTVL.